This passage covers 12 T cell receptor beta chains from one sample sequenced in a study of blood T cell repertoires in COVID-19. Profiled with immunoSEQ multiplex PCR; TCRdb holds only in-frame clones, not every one. The table has 270,000 or so clones, roughly 86% seen once; the top ten hold roughly 8.5%. Source material: peripheral blood. The receptors stem from a man aged 35-49 years with active or convalescent COVID-19.

The V call is TRBV5-5, the J call TRBJ2-7; 9 bases fit TRBD1. The CDR3 runs to 14 residues. Germline CDR1 is SGHKS and CDR2 is YYEKEE (reference sequence). V lost 3 bases to trimming and J lost 2 bases; unmatched junction nucleotides: 3. CDR3 amino acids: CASSSGQGPYEQYF. The CDR3 nucleotides read TGTGCCAGCAGCTCGGGACAGGGCCCCTACGAGCAGTACTTC.

This clone was found a few times. The chain links TRBV10-2 to TRBJ1-2; 7 bases are a match to TRBD1. The J segment lost 5 bases and the V segment lost 7 bases, leaving 7 bases of the junction unmatched. From germline, CDR1 is WSHSY and CDR2 SAAADI. The CDR3 has 13 amino acids. The CDR3 reads CASIGQGGYGYTF. Here the CDR3 DNA reads TGCGCCAGCATAGGTCAGGGGGGTTATGGCTACACCTTC.

V gene TRBV18 combines with J gene TRBJ2-1, with 7 bases lining up with TRBD2. CDR1 is KGHSH, CDR2 LQKENI, per germline. With V trimmed by 10 bases and J by 9 bases, 15 bases remained unmatched. The CDR3 consists of 14 residues. As DNA, the CDR3 is TGTGCCACCACGGAGCGGGAAATAGAGGGTGAGCAGTTCTTC. This gives the protein CATTEREIEGEQFF.

V is TRBV15 and J is TRBJ1-1; possible D gene TRBD1, 5 bases. In germline, CDR1 is LNHNV, CDR2 YYDKDF (reference sequence). The CDR3 is 14 residues long. The germline V and J ends were trimmed by 2 bases and 2 bases, with 9 bases remaining between them. This CDR3 is CATSRHTGNTEAFF. The CDR3 DNA follows: TGTGCCACCAGCAGACACACAGGAAACACTGAAGCTTTCTTT.

The rearrangement links TRBV7-9 to TRBJ1-1, with D maybe TRBD1 (6 bases). Trimming removed 1 base from V and 4 bases from J, with 10 bases in between. Per the germline V gene, CDR1 is SEHNR and CDR2 is FQNEAQ (reference sequence). There are 14 residues in the CDR3. This CDR3 is CASSLETGGTEAFF. In DNA, the CDR3 is TGTGCCAGCAGCTTAGAGACAGGAGGCACTGAAGCTTTCTTT.

This clone was recorded a few times. This chain joins TRBV18 and TRBJ2-7; TRBD1 agrees at 9 bases. CDR1 is KGHSH, CDR2 LQKENI, per germline. The J segment lost 7 bases and the V segment lost 0 bases, leaving 4 bases of the junction unmatched. The CDR3 runs to 14 residues. The CDR3 is CASSPPDRGGEQYF. In nucleotides, the CDR3 is TGTGCCAGCTCACCACCGGACAGGGGTGGAGAGCAGTACTTC.

The chain employs TRBV27 and TRBJ2-7; TRBD1 aligns across 10 bases. The germline gives CDR1 MNHEY, CDR2 SMNVEV (reference sequence). The length of the CDR3 is 16 residues. The trim removed 2 bases at V and 6 bases at J, leaving 10 bases unmatched. CDR3 DNA sequence: TGTGCCAGCAGTTTAGTCTCCGGGACAGGGGCTTCCGAGCAGTACTTC. Its translation is CASSLVSGTGASEQYF.

The chain couples TRBV19 to TRBJ2-1; D possibly corresponds to TRBD2 (5 bases). This CDR3 is built from 14 residues. The germline CDR1 and CDR2 sequences are LNHDA and SQIVND (reference sequence). Trimming pared 1 base from V and 9 bases from J, leaving 13 bases between. CDR3: CASSIAPGGGEQFF. DNA for the CDR3: TGTGCCAGTAGTATAGCCCCAGGAGGCGGTGAGCAGTTCTTC.

The chain has TRBV11-3 and TRBJ2-4; 11 nucleotides agree with TRBD2. J lost 7 bases, V lost 5 bases, and 7 bases had no gene match. The CDR3 has 15 residues. CDR1 is SGHNT and CDR2 is YENEEA in the germline V gene. CDR3 coding DNA: TGTGCCAGCAGCCAATTTAGCGGGAGGGGGAACATTCAGTACTTC. Translated, it gives CASSQFSGRGNIQYF. The whole variable domain, filled in from reference TRBV11-3 and TRBJ2-4, reads EAGVVQSPRYKIIEKKQPVAFWCNPISGHNTLYWYLQNLGQGPELLIRYENEEAVDDSQLPKDRFSAERLKGVDSTLKIQPAELGDSAVYLCASSQFSGRGNIQYFGAGTRLSVL.

The chain recombines TRBV11-3 with TRBJ2-7; tentative D call: TRBD1 (7 bases). Germline loops: CDR1 SGHNT, CDR2 YENEEA. This CDR3 contains 14 residues. V was pared by 0 bases and J by 9 bases, with 15 bases between. This CDR3 is CASSLDGGQPRQYF. CDR3 DNA: TGTGCCAGCAGCTTAGACGGGGGACAGCCCAGGCAGTACTTC.

The chain carries TRBV5-1 and TRBJ2-3; 7 bases agree with TRBD2. V was pared by 2 bases and J by 3 bases, with 3 bases of the junction left unmatched. The length of the CDR3 is 14 residues. Germline V gene lookup returns CDR1 SGHRS and CDR2 YFSETQ. Here the CDR3 reads CASSLAGLTDTQYF. The CDR3 DNA sequence: TGCGCCAGCAGCTTAGCGGGGCTAACAGATACGCAGTATTTT.

In its sample, this clone was seen once. The V gene is TRBV30, the J gene TRBJ2-3; 14 nucleotides align to TRBD2. Germline V gives CDR1 GTSNPN, CDR2 SVGIG (reference sequence). The trim removed 4 bases at V and 5 bases at J, leaving 8 bases unmatched. CDR3 length: 16 amino acids. For the CDR3, the DNA is TGTGCCTGGACTACCGGGACTAGCGGGAGTCAAGATACGCAGTATTTT. It codes for CAWTTGTSGSQDTQYF.